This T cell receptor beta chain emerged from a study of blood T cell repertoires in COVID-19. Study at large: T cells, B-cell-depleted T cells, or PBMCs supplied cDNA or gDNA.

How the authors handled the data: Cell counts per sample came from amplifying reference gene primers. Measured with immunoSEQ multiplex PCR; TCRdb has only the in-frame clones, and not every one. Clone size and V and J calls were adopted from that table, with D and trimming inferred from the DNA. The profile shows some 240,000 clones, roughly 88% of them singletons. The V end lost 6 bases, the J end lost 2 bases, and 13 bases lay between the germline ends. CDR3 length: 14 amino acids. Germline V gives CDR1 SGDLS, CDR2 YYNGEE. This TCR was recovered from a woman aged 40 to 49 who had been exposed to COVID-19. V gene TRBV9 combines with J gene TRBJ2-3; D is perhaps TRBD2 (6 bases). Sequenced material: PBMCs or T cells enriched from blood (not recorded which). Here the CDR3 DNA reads TGTGCCAGCAACCGGGACTTCTACACAGATACGCAGTATTTT. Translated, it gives CASNRDFYTDTQYF.